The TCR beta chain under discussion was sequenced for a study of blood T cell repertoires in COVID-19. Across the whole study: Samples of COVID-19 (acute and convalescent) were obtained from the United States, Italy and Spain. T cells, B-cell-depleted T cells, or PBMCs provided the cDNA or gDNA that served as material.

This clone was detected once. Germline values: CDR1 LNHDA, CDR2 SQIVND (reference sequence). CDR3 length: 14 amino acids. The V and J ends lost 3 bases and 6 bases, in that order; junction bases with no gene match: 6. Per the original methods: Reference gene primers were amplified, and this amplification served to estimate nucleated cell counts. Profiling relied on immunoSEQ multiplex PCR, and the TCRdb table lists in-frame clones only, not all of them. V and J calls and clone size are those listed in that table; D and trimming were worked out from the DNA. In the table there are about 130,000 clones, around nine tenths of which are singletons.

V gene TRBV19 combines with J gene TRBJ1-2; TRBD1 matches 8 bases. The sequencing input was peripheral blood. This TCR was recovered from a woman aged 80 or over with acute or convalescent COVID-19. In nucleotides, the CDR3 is TGTGCCAGTAGTATCGCAGGGGGCGCAAATGGCTACACCTTC. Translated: CASSIAGGANGYTF.